This entry features one T cell receptor beta chain sequence. What it binds is unknown. A v3.0 immunoSEQ assay was performed at survey level. The assay was immunoSEQ multiplex PCR, and TCRdb's table has in-frame clones only and misses some. Of about 17,000 clones listed, approximately 85% are singletons. The record originates from a study of long-term antiretroviral therapy in people with HIV. In germline, CDR1 is MDHEN, CDR2 SYDVKM. The V end lost 5 bases, the J end lost 13 bases, and 17 bases lay between the germline ends. The CDR3 contains 13 residues. General study results and limits: Dating from about 2004 to 2017, the blood was possibly obtained under older ART regimens.

This TCR was sampled from a man aged 30 to 45 with HIV. This chain uses TRBV28 with TRBJ1-4; D is undetermined. The sample in question was unsorted PBMCs, obtained at the start of antiretroviral therapy. CDR3 DNA sequence: TGTGCCAGCAGTCCAACTTACGGAGTGGTACTGTTTTTT. Amino acids: CASSPTYGVVLFF.